The 30 T cell receptor beta chains in this list originate from one sample, sequenced in a study of immune heterogeneity within non-small cell lung tumors. Template material comprised bulk tumor genomic DNA at roughly 650 ng per sample. Biopsies, several per primary tumor and spaced far apart, were collected during surgery. The patients were newly diagnosed with non-small cell lung cancer, had not been treated, and had curative surgery. Multiplex PCR amplified the TCR beta CDR3 region. Its first round ran for approximately 11 cycles with 32 V and 13 J primers. TCRdb fed the multiplex PCR reads into MiXCR, producing one record per CDR3 protein. The table shows 14,000 or so distinct CDR3 sequences, with about 30% occurring only once. The material sequenced was lung tumor tissue. These receptors were taken from a man aged 40-55 years with non-small cell lung cancer.

Comment on this clonotype: This could be a read error, since a much larger clone is one nucleotide away. V usage is TRBV7-2 and J usage is TRBJ1-1; D ambiguous. Germline V gene lookup returns CDR1 SGHTA and CDR2 FQGNSA. The CDR3 spans 11 residues. V lost 8 bases and J lost 5, with 9 bases in between. The CDR3 spells CASCPHTEAFF. CDR3 in DNA: TGTGCCAGCTGCCCTCATACTGAAGCTTTCTTT.

Note on this clonotype: A much larger clone lies a single base off, so this may be a read error. The J gene is TRBJ1-2, the V gene TRBV9, with 7 bases identical to TRBD1. The CDR3 runs to 11 residues. Germline CDR1 SGDLS, CDR2 YYNGEE. The CDR3 spells CDSRRQGGYTF. The DNA for the CDR3 is TGTGACAGCAGGAGACAGGGTGGCTACACCTTC.

The V gene is TRBV11-2, the J gene TRBJ1-1; D is perhaps TRBD1 (6 bases). Deletions cut 5 bases from V and 4 bases from J, with 11 bases between. Germline CDR1 is SGHAT and CDR2 is FQNNGV. This CDR3 spans 13 amino acids. The CDR3 is CASSTGTSTEAFF. CDR3 in DNA: TGTGCCAGCAGCACCGGGACAAGCACTGAAGCTTTCTTT.

This clonotype was observed a handful of times. V usage is TRBV7-2 and J usage is TRBJ1-2; D remains unclear. Germline V lookup: CDR1 SGHTA, CDR2 FQGNSA. There are 13 residues in the CDR3. The V end was cut by 3 bases, the J end by 6 bases, with 11 bases between. In nucleotides, the CDR3 is TGTGCCAGCAGCTTTTCCCCACATGATGGCTACACCTTC. It is translated as CASSFSPHDGYTF.

This clonotype is categorized as medium-sized (0.01 to 0.1%). V is TRBV6-1 and J is TRBJ2-3, with D hard to call. CDR1 is MNHNS and CDR2 is SASEGT in the germline V gene. The CDR3 loop spans 12 amino acids. Trimming shortened V by 3 bases and J by 8 bases, and 9 bases separated the two germline ends. The CDR3 spells CASSDAGFTQYF. The CDR3, as DNA: TGTGCCAGCAGTGATGCAGGCTTTACGCAGTATTTT.

This rearrangement joins TRBV3-1 to TRBJ2-3; D is unresolved. Trimming removed 10 bases at V and 1 base at J, with 12 bases between. The CDR3 spans 13 residues. Germline CDR1 and CDR2: LGHDT and YNNKEL (reference sequence). DNA for the CDR3: TGTGCCACCCAATCCCCCGGCACAGATACGCAGTATTTT. Amino acid sequence: CATQSPGTDTQYF.

About this clonotype itself: A much more abundant neighbour one base away suggests this may be a read error. The chain combines TRBV20-1 with TRBJ1-2; tentative D call: TRBD1 (5 bases). CDR3 length equals 13 residues. Germline V CDR1 and CDR2: DFQATT, SNEGSKA (reference sequence). The CDR3 region is CTARGTEVYGYTF. For the CDR3, the DNA is TGCACTGCTAGAGGGACGGAAGTCTATGGCTACACCTTC.

This clonotype was seen many times. The chain couples TRBV9 to TRBJ2-1, with D possibly called TRBD1 or TRBD2 (5 bases each). The CDR3 totals 13 residues. V lost 3 bases, J lost 8 bases, and 12 bases lay in between. CDR1 and CDR2 (germline): SGDLS, YYNGEE. In DNA form, the CDR3 reads TGTGCCAGCAGCGCAGCCGAGGGGTATGAGCAGTTCTTC. Residues: CASSAAEGYEQFF.

The chain links TRBV11-3 to TRBJ2-4; 9 bases are shared with TRBD1. Germline V gives CDR1 SGHNT, CDR2 YENEEA. The CDR3 runs 15 residues. With 1 base clipped from V and 7 bases from J, the junction kept 5 bases outside the gene matches. The CDR3 is CASSLALTGGNIQYF. The CDR3 DNA reads TGTGCCAGCAGCTTAGCTTTGACAGGGGGGAACATTCAGTACTTC.

As regards this clonotype: One end of the junction fails to match germline, which may point to a read error. This sequence joins TRBV6-2 or TRBV6-3 and TRBJ2-3; no clear D gene. CDR3 length: 15 amino acids. Germline CDR1 and CDR2: MNHEY and SVGEGT. The CDR3 region has the DNA TGTGCCAGCAGGGAGTGGAACAGCTACACAGATACGCAGGATTTT. It codes for CASREWNSYTDTQDF.

This clonotype was recorded only once. It may be a read error: a sequence one base away is much more abundant. CDR3 bases: TGTGCCAGAAGTCTAGGGTTTAGGACAGATACGCAGTATTTT. Protein: CARSLGFRTDTQYF. J is TRBJ2-3 and V is TRBV2; the D is unclear. Germline V gene sequence: CDR1 SNHLY, CDR2 FYNNEI. V was pared by 9 bases and J by 3 bases, with 16 bases between. The CDR3 runs 14 residues.

Only a few counts were recorded for this clonotype. As DNA, the CDR3 is TGCAGTGCTAGAGATCTCGGGACCGGGGAGCTGTTTTTT. Translated: CSARDLGTGELFF. This sequence joins TRBV20-1 and TRBJ2-2, with D unresolved. CDR1 and CDR2 from the germline V gene are DFQATT and SNEGSKA (reference sequence). Trimming pared 0 bases from V and 5 bases from J, leaving 7 bases between. CDR3 length: 13 amino acids.

In its sample, this clonotype was seen many times. This chain links TRBV28 with TRBJ1-5; D uncertain. Germline CDR1 MDHEN, CDR2 SYDVKM. The CDR3 has 14 residues. Trimming shortened V by 3 bases and J by 4 bases, and 10 bases separated the two germline ends. The CDR3 loop is CASSLVNRNQPQHF. The CDR3 DNA reads TGTGCCAGCAGTTTGGTCAATCGTAATCAGCCCCAGCATTTT.

Within the sample, this clonotype is medium-sized. The rearrangement joins TRBV6-2 or TRBV6-3 to TRBJ2-1, with 7 bases lining up with TRBD2. Trimming removed 6 bases from V and 5 bases from J; junction bases left unmatched: 7. Germline V gene lookup returns CDR1 MNHEY and CDR2 SVGEGT. The CDR3 has 14 residues. The CDR3 nucleotides are TGTGCCAGCAGGCGGGGCGGGAGTCACAATGAGCAGTTCTTC. Protein product: CASRRGGSHNEQFF.

Note on this clonotype: A much more abundant neighbour one base away suggests this may be a read error. This chain joins TRBV27 and TRBJ2-7; the match to TRBD1 covers 10 bases. Germline V gene data show CDR1 as MNHEY and CDR2 as SMNVEV (reference sequence). The CDR3 loop spans 14 amino acids. This CDR3 is CDSSPTGGLYEQYF. As DNA, the CDR3 is TGTGACAGCAGCCCGACAGGGGGCCTTTACGAGCAGTACTTC.

This clonotype ranks as medium-sized (0.01 to 0.1%). This chain links TRBV11-3 with TRBJ1-1; 10 nucleotides match TRBD1. Unmatched junction bases numbered 10, after V lost 4 bases and J lost 11 bases. Germline V CDR1 and CDR2: SGHNT, YENEEA. The CDR3 has 14 residues. CDR3 bases: TGTGCCAGCAGCTCGAGATCGGGACAGGGGTTTGCTTTCTTT. Encoded protein: CASSSRSGQGFAFF.

The table lists this clonotype with many counts. The chain employs TRBV19 and TRBJ1-3; 7 bases line up with TRBD1. The V and J ends lost 3 bases and 4 bases, in that order; junction bases with no gene match: 3. Germline-derived CDR1 and CDR2 are LNHDA and SQIVND (reference sequence). This CDR3 comprises 14 residues. The CDR3 here is CASSMTGSGNTIYF. The CDR3 DNA reads TGTGCCAGTAGTATGACAGGGTCCGGAAACACCATATATTTT.

As to this clonotype: A much larger clone differs from this one at a single base, so this may be a read error. This chain connects TRBV28 to TRBJ1-2; 10 nucleotides match TRBD1. CDR3 size: 15 residues. Germline V gene lookup returns CDR1 MDHEN and CDR2 SYDVKM. J was trimmed by 7 bases and V by 7 bases; bases with no gene match: 12. Written as DNA, the CDR3 is TGTGCCAGCAAACACCCCCGACAGGGGGCTTTTGGCTACACCTTC. It is translated as CASKHPRQGAFGYTF.

This clonotype has more than one count but fewer than ten. V usage is TRBV11-2 and J usage is TRBJ2-1; the match to TRBD1 covers 9 bases. CDR3 length: 14 amino acids. In germline, CDR1 is SGHAT, CDR2 FQNNGV. J gave up 7 bases and V 6 bases, and 7 bases lay outside the gene matches. The CDR3 sequence is CASRATGGTNEQFF. The CDR3 DNA reads TGTGCCAGCAGAGCTACAGGGGGCACGAATGAGCAGTTCTTC.

Details on this clonotype: Since a much larger clone is just one base distant, this may be a read error. The J gene is TRBJ2-6, the V gene TRBV28, with a possible D match to TRBD2 (5 bases). Trimming took off 6 bases at V and 4 bases at J, with 13 bases between the two ends. Germline V gene lookup returns CDR1 MDHEN and CDR2 SYDVKM. The length of the CDR3 is 15 residues. The CDR3 DNA is TGTGCCAGCAGGTCCGTGGACTTCGGGGCCAACGTCCTGACTTTC. Protein: CASRSVDFGANVLTF.

To note about this clonotype: A much larger clone differs from this one at a single base, so this may be a read error. Given the absence of the conserved phenylalanine or tryptophan at the CDR3 end, a read error is likely. The chain recombines TRBV18 with TRBJ2-7; D gene uncertain. V lost 8 bases and J lost 1, with 18 bases in between. Germline values: CDR1 KGHSH, CDR2 LQKENI. The CDR3 is made up of 15 amino acids. The CDR3 region is CASAYNPRASYEQYL. The CDR3 DNA sequence: TGTGCCAGCGCATATAACCCCCGGGCTTCCTACGAGCAGTACCTC.

The chain uses TRBV7-9 and TRBJ2-1; 8 positions agree with TRBD1. Germline V gene sequence: CDR1 SEHNR, CDR2 FQNEAQ (reference sequence). V shed 6 bases and J 4 bases; nucleotides not matched to a gene: 2. This CDR3 comprises 13 residues. This CDR3 reads CASSGTGYNEQFF. The CDR3 nucleotides are TGTGCCAGCAGTGGGACAGGTTACAATGAGCAGTTCTTC. Variable domain in full (rest from reference TRBV7-9 and TRBJ2-1): DTGVSQNPRHKITKRGQNVTFRCDPISEHNRLYWYRQTLGQGPEFLTYFQNEAQLEKSRLLSDRFSAERPKGSFSTLEIQRTEQGDSAMYLCASSGTGYNEQFFGPGTRLTVL.

This clonotype appeared once. A much larger clone lies a single base off, so this may be a read error. This chain links TRBV25-1 with TRBJ1-4; no reliable D call. Germline V gene lookup returns CDR1 MGHDK and CDR2 SYGVNS. This CDR3 contains 13 residues. The CDR3, as DNA: TGTGCCAGAAGTGAACAGAATAATGAAAAACTGTTTTTT. The encoded protein is CARSEQNNEKLFF.

About this clonotype: A much larger clonotype is one base distant, so this may be a read error. This chain uses TRBV30 with TRBJ2-7, with D possibly matching TRBD2 (5 bases). Between the trimmed V and J ends, which lost 2 bases and 3 bases, there was a span of 14 bases. The CDR3 is 14 residues long. The germline V gene encodes CDR1 GTSNPN and CDR2 SVGIG (reference sequence). The CDR3 nucleotides read TGTGCCTGGAGTCATTGGACTTCGAACTACGAGCAGTACTTC. It codes for CAWSHWTSNYEQYF.

This clonotype was recorded a few times. This chain links TRBV5-5 with TRBJ2-3; a weak D match, TRBD2 (5 bases). V gave up 2 bases and J gave up 2 bases, with 9 bases separating them. From germline, CDR1 is SGHKS and CDR2 YYEKEE (reference sequence). There are 14 residues in the CDR3. Written as DNA, the CDR3 is TGTGCCAGCAGCTTTGGACTCCCCACAGATACGCAGTATTTT. Translated, it gives CASSFGLPTDTQYF.

This clonotype was seen repeatedly, ten times or more. The chain couples TRBV14 to TRBJ1-1; no clear D gene. The CDR3 sequence is 16 residues long. Germline loops: CDR1 SGHDN, CDR2 FVKESK. V was pared by 4 bases and J by 6 bases, with 21 bases between. The CDR3 DNA follows: TGTGCCAGCAGCCTCCCAGGAGGTCCCCGGGCGTCTGAAGCTTTCTTT. Protein sequence: CASSLPGGPRASEAFF.

This clonotype counts as medium-sized. V usage is TRBV7-9 and J usage is TRBJ2-7, with TRBD1 as a possible D gene (6 bases). With 5 bases removed from V and 6 bases from J, the gap between germline ends came to 14 bases. CDR1 and CDR2 (germline): SEHNR, FQNEAQ (reference sequence). CDR3 length: 13 residues. The CDR3 spells CASSTGISGEQYF. The CDR3 bases are TGTGCCAGCAGCACAGGGATTTCAGGCGAGCAGTACTTC.

This clonotype was picked up a small number of times. This may come from a read error, since a much larger clone is one base off. The gene calls are TRBV11-3 and TRBJ2-7; D is uncertain. There are 11 residues in the CDR3. The germline CDR1 and CDR2 sequences are SGHNT and YENEEA. The germline V and J ends were trimmed by 5 bases and 7 bases, with 9 bases remaining between them. The CDR3 loop reads CASSTNMEQYF. The CDR3 region has the DNA TGTGCCAGCAGCACGAACATGGAGCAGTACTTC.

As DNA, the CDR3 is TGTGCCAGCAGTCCTAGGACTAGCGGGAGGGGATTTGTAGAGACCCAGTACTTC. This codes for CASSPRTSGRGFVETQYF. This chain joins TRBV12-3 or TRBV12-4 and TRBJ2-5, with 15 bases matching TRBD2. This CDR3 spans 18 amino acids. Germline trimming cut 5 bases from V and 4 bases from J; bases unmatched to any gene: 11.

This clonotype was counted between two and nine times. The CDR3 bases are TGTGCCAGCAGGACAAATTACAGGGGGAACACTGAAGCTTTCTTT. Translation: CASRTNYRGNTEAFF. The gene calls are TRBV6-1 and TRBJ1-1, with 7 nucleotides matching TRBD1. This CDR3 contains 15 residues. J was trimmed by 1 base and V by 6 bases; bases with no gene match: 8. CDR1 and CDR2 from the germline V gene are MNHNS and SASEGT.